The following is a TCR beta chain sequence with its context. The data are from a study of blood T cell repertoires in COVID-19. Authors' methods: Quantification of nucleated cells was approximated via reference gene primer amplification. Repertoires were generated with immunoSEQ multiplex PCR, while TCRdb's copy carries only in-frame clones and drops some. V and J calls and clone size come straight from that table; D and trimming were deduced from the DNA. This sample has just over 70,000 clones, with over 65% found just once. This CDR3 comprises 13 residues. Trimming removed 7 bases at V and 4 bases at J, with 13 bases between. Germline-derived CDR1 and CDR2 are MNHEY and SVGAGI.

The rearrangement links TRBV6-5 to TRBJ1-2; a weak D match, TRBD1 (6 bases). The clonotype comes from an older woman with acute or convalescent COVID-19. Sample: peripheral blood. CDR3 loop: CASISRDIYGYTF. CDR3 coding DNA: TGTGCCAGCATCTCACGGGACATCTATGGCTACACCTTC.